This T cell receptor (beta chain) was found in a study of blood T cell repertoires in COVID-19. Overall study context: Italy, Spain and the United States were the sources of the convalescent and acute COVID-19 samples.

This clone was detected only once. The CDR3 is made up of 16 amino acids. Germline CDR1 reads LGHDT; CDR2 reads YNNKEL (reference sequence). Trimming cost V 6 bases and J 0 bases, with 14 bases left between them. The assay was immunoSEQ multiplex PCR, and TCRdb's table has in-frame clones only and misses some. Of about 73,000 clones listed, 75% to 90% are singletons. The sample consisted of peripheral blood. This TCR was recovered from an elderly man with active or convalescent COVID-19. The chain combines TRBV3-1 (or the pseudogene TRBV3-2) with TRBJ1-4; maybe TRBD1 (6 bases). CDR3 in amino acids: CASSASGTPTNEKLFF. The CDR3 DNA is TGTGCCAGCAGTGCGTCCGGGACACCAACTAATGAAAAACTGTTTTTT.